This T cell receptor (beta chain) was sequenced for a study of T cells in Graves' hyperthyroidism and ophthalmopathy. In this sample, this clonotype turned up a few times. Antigen: not known. Newly diagnosed patients aged 18 to 65 had hyperthyroidism of under 2 months' duration. Every diagnosis used clinical symptoms, serum thyroxine and TRAb, thyroid ultrasound and orbital computed tomography. Researchers amplified the TCR beta CDR3 regions from RNA transcripts. The HTBI primer set served for first-round RT-PCR of the TCR CDR3. TCRdb recomputed calls from the multiplex PCR reads with MiXCR, one row per CDR3 protein. Of about 620,000 distinct CDR3 sequences listed, 16% are singletons. Study findings and constraints: The majority of expanded thyroid clonotypes above 0.001 also appeared in blood.

The CDR3 covers 12 residues. Germline V gene sequence: CDR1 LNHDA, CDR2 SQIVND (reference sequence). Trimming cost V 5 bases and J 5 bases, with 7 bases left between them. The sequenced sample consisted of blood. This chain joins TRBV19 and TRBJ2-1; D is undetermined. The clonotype comes from a woman aged 30 to 39 with Graves' hyperthyroidism. The DNA for the CDR3 is TGTGCCAGTAGTCCGGAGCACAATGAGCAGTTCTTC. Its protein product is CASSPEHNEQFF.